Included here is one TCR beta chain sequence, with context. Relative to the germline gene, one junction end is altered; a read error may explain this. This record comes from a study of tumor-infiltrating lymphocytes in primary liver carcinoma. It was from roughly 20-30 mg of unsorted bulk tissue that RNA and DNA were co-extracted. The CDR3 extends over 14 amino acids. Germline V gene sequence: CDR1 SGHVS, CDR2 FQNEAQ. Starting from approximately 470 ng of total RNA, TCR beta cDNA was produced with a primer in the constant region. Libraries for TCR beta were built through three nested multiplex PCR rounds, which together made up a slightly modified ARM-PCR procedure. The first two PCR rounds used TRBV1-TRBV30 forward primers with a C-beta reverse primer, roughly 10 cycles each. TCRdb independently ran MiXCR on the multiplex PCR reads; one entry per CDR3 protein. The sample lists approximately 42,000 distinct CDR3 sequences; roughly 77% were seen once.

Material for sequencing was tumor-adjacent normal liver tissue. This sequence joins TRBV7-8 and TRBJ2-2; TRBD1 is a possible D gene (5 bases). This receptor was taken from a young woman with primary liver carcinoma and hepatitis B virus infection. CDR3 sequence (DNA): TGTGACAGCAGCTTGGGGCTTCCAACTGGGGAGCTGTTTTTT. Translated: CDSSLGLPTGELFF.